One sample yielded the 27 T cell receptor beta chains listed below, sequenced in a study of OX40 agonist ivuxolimab in advanced cancers. Sequencing was performed with immunoSEQ multiplex PCR; in TCRdb, only in-frame clones are kept and a portion is missing. The data contain 87,000 or so clones, roughly 89% of them singletons. The material sequenced was CD4+ or CD8+ T cells sorted from blood, taken in a trial of the OX40 agonist ivuxolimab. These receptors all stem from an adult with an advanced solid tumor such as melanoma, head and neck, liver or kidney cancer.

The CDR3 DNA reads TGTGCCAGCAGCTTGGTGTCGATCGACATTCAGTACTTC. This codes for CASSLVSIDIQYF. The chain uses TRBV7-2 and TRBJ2-4; D unresolved. Germline V gives CDR1 SGHTA, CDR2 FQGNSA. The CDR3 runs to 13 residues. Trimming pared 3 bases from V and 8 bases from J, leaving 11 bases between.

The CDR3 reads CASSSRTDRVAQPQHF. The CDR3 DNA reads as TGCGCCAGCAGCAGCAGAACGGACAGGGTAGCTCAGCCCCAGCATTTT. The V and J genes are TRBV4-1 and TRBJ1-5; 8 bases line up with TRBD1. This CDR3 is 16 amino acids long. Germline CDR1 and CDR2: MGHRA and YSYEKL. The ends lost 5 bases at V and 6 bases at J; junction bases unmatched: 12.

This chain connects TRBV10-3 to TRBJ1-1; D is unclear. Between the trimmed V and J ends, which lost 4 bases and 0 bases, there was a span of 9 bases. This CDR3 has 14 amino acids. Germline CDR1 is ENHRY and CDR2 is SYGVKD. The CDR3 DNA follows: TGTGCCATCAGTGCCTCTGGGGTGAACACTGAAGCTTTCTTT. Translation: CAISASGVNTEAFF.

The chain carries TRBV7-6 and TRBJ1-1, with TRBD1 as a possible D gene (6 bases). This CDR3 is built from 14 residues. Germline V gene lookup returns CDR1 SGHVS and CDR2 FNYEAQ. V was cut by 5 bases and J by 4 bases, with 14 bases left in between. CDR3 sequence reads: CASSPTRGATEAFF. In DNA form, the CDR3 reads TGTGCCAGCAGCCCGACGCGGGGGGCCACTGAAGCTTTCTTT.

V is TRBV15 and J is TRBJ2-5; D is perhaps TRBD2 (5 bases). CDR1 LNHNV and CDR2 YYDKDF come from the germline V gene (reference sequence). The V end was cut by 5 bases, the J end by 12 bases, with 19 bases between. This CDR3 is 13 amino acids long. CDR3 coding DNA: TGTGCCACCAGCGGAGGTGGTTGGGCCGAAAAGTACTTC. As protein: CATSGGGWAEKYF.

The chain combines TRBV19 with TRBJ1-4; 7 bases fit TRBD1. This CDR3 is 18 amino acids long. CDR1 and CDR2 (germline): LNHDA, SQIVND (reference sequence). V shed 5 bases, J shed 13 bases, and the junction held 25 bases outside the gene matches. CDR3 nucleotide sequence: TGTGCCAGTAGTCAAATATGGGCGGCCGGGACAGCTAACGGGCGACTGTTTTTT. Its translation: CASSQIWAAGTANGRLFF.

This chain connects TRBV6-1 to TRBJ2-6; the D gene is possibly TRBD1 (6 bases). CDR3 length equals 17 residues. Germline values: CDR1 MNHNS, CDR2 SASEGT. With 4 bases removed from V and 0 bases from J, the gap between germline ends came to 13 bases. CDR3 in DNA: TGTGCCAGCAGTGGAGGGACACCTCGCTCTGGGGCCAACGTCCTGACTTTC. Amino acids: CASSGGTPRSGANVLTF.

This clone has only a few counts. The chain couples TRBV5-4 to TRBJ2-7; maybe TRBD2 (6 bases). From germline, CDR1 is SGHNT and CDR2 YYREEE (reference sequence). The CDR3 has 12 residues. Trimming took off 4 bases at V and 6 bases at J, with 11 bases between the two ends. Here the CDR3 reads CASSRGVAEQYF. CDR3 coding DNA: TGTGCCAGCAGCCGCGGGGTTGCCGAGCAGTACTTC.

The chain links TRBV7-9 to TRBJ2-5, with 9 bases that match TRBD1. Germline V gives CDR1 SEHNR, CDR2 FQNEAQ (reference sequence). The CDR3 has 15 amino acids. The trim removed 5 bases at V and 2 bases at J, leaving 6 bases unmatched. CDR3 sequence (DNA): TGTGCCAGCAGCCCGGGACAGGGAGGGCAAGAGACCCAGTACTTC. Protein: CASSPGQGGQETQYF. Based on the CDR3 plus reference TRBV7-9 and TRBJ2-5, the full variable domain is DTGVSQNPRHKITKRGQNVTFRCDPISEHNRLYWYRQTLGQGPEFLTYFQNEAQLEKSRLLSDRFSAERPKGSFSTLEIQRTEQGDSAMYLCASSPGQGGQETQYFGPGTRLLVL.

V usage is TRBV5-1 and J usage is TRBJ2-2; the D is unclear. CDR3 length: 14 residues. Germline assignment: CDR1 SGHRS and CDR2 YFSETQ. V was pared by 0 bases and J by 2 bases, with 5 bases between. The CDR3 DNA is TGCGCCAGCAGCTTGGGACACAACACCGGGGAGCTGTTTTTT. Translating it yields CASSLGHNTGELFF.

The chain couples TRBV7-7 to TRBJ2-2; D is perhaps TRBD2 (6 bases). This CDR3 comprises 13 residues. The germline V gene encodes CDR1 SSHAT and CDR2 FNYEAQ (reference sequence). In DNA form, the CDR3 reads TGTGCTAGTGGGACTTCGAACACCGGGGAGCTGTTTTTT. Protein sequence: CASGTSNTGELFF. Looking up the rest from reference TRBV7-7 and TRBJ2-2 gives the full variable domain: GAGVSQSPRYKVTKRGQDVTLRCDPISSHATLYWYQQALGQGPEFLTYFNYEAQPDKSGLPSDRFSAERPEGSISTLTIQRTEQRDSAMYRCASGTSNTGELFFGEGSRLTVL.

This sequence joins TRBV10-2 and TRBJ2-5; TRBD2 agrees at 12 bases. Germline loops: CDR1 WSHSY, CDR2 SAAADI. CDR3 length: 16 residues. V shed 5 bases and J 4 bases; nucleotides not matched to a gene: 8. The DNA for the CDR3 is TGCGCCAGCAGTCGGTCTAGCGGGGGGGCGGCAGAGACCCAGTACTTC. Translation gives CASSRSSGGAAETQYF.

The V and J genes are TRBV6-5 and TRBJ2-7; D call uncertain. V lost 0 bases and J lost 5, with 14 bases in between. The CDR3 runs 15 residues. The germline CDR1 and CDR2 sequences are MNHEY and SVGAGI. This CDR3 is CASSYSPERGDEQYF. DNA of the CDR3: TGTGCCAGCAGTTACTCACCCGAACGAGGCGACGAGCAGTACTTC.

The chain employs TRBV5-1 and TRBJ2-2, with 7 bases aligning to TRBD1. Germline V gene data show CDR1 as SGHRS and CDR2 as YFSETQ. Trimming removed 6 bases from V and 0 bases from J; junction bases left unmatched: 5. The CDR3 runs to 15 residues. The CDR3: CASTPGQSNTGELFF. The CDR3 DNA reads as TGCGCCAGCACTCCGGGACAGTCGAACACCGGGGAGCTGTTTTTT.

The rearrangement uses TRBV19 and TRBJ2-3; no firm D call. In germline, CDR1 is LNHDA, CDR2 SQIVND (reference sequence). This CDR3 region has 13 residues. V was clipped by 3 bases and J by 4 bases, with 8 bases between them. The CDR3 DNA is TGTGCCAGTAGTATGGAAAGGCCAGATACGCAGTATTTT. Amino acid sequence: CASSMERPDTQYF.

The rearrangement links TRBV5-5 to TRBJ2-6; D call uncertain. The V and J ends lost 1 base and 0 bases respectively, with 11 bases between them. Germline values: CDR1 SGHKS, CDR2 YYEKEE (reference sequence). CDR3 length: 17 amino acids. DNA of the CDR3: TGTGCCAGCAGCTTGTGGCAGCCAGGCTCTGGGGCCAACGTCCTGACTTTC. Translated, it gives CASSLWQPGSGANVLTF.

In DNA, the CDR3 is TGTGCCAGCAGCGCGACAGTGTCTGGAAACACCATATATTTT. Protein sequence: CASSATVSGNTIYF. V is TRBV9 and J is TRBJ1-3; the D gene is possibly TRBD1 (5 bases). V lost 3 bases and J 1 base, leaving 8 bases between the germline ends. The length of the CDR3 is 14 residues. Germline-derived CDR1 and CDR2 are SGDLS and YYNGEE.

On this clone: Other DNA sequences from this sample encode an identical CDR3 as well. CDR3 sequence (DNA): TGTGCCAGCAGCTTGGGAGGGGGGCTAACCATTCAGTACTTC. This codes for CASSLGGGLTIQYF. The chain carries TRBV5-4 and TRBJ2-4; the D gene could be TRBD1 or TRBD2 (6 bases each). The CDR3 length is 14 residues. The germline gives CDR1 SGHNT, CDR2 YYREEE (reference sequence). V was pared by 0 bases and J by 9 bases, with 13 bases between.

The V and J genes are TRBV19 and TRBJ2-1; D remains ambiguous. The CDR3 spans 13 residues. Germline CDR1 reads LNHDA; CDR2 reads SQIVND (reference sequence). With 2 bases removed from V and 7 bases from J, the gap between germline ends came to 9 bases. In nucleotides, the CDR3 is TGTGCCAGTAGTATAAAACCGACGAATGAGCAGTTCTTC. Translation: CASSIKPTNEQFF.

V usage is TRBV7-2 and J usage is TRBJ1-5; D is ambiguous. The germline V and J ends were trimmed by 4 bases and 2 bases, with 9 bases remaining between them. This CDR3 has 14 residues. Germline V lookup: CDR1 SGHTA, CDR2 FQGNSA. The CDR3: CASSYQQGNQPQHF. In nucleotides, the CDR3 is TGTGCCAGCAGCTACCAACAAGGCAATCAGCCCCAGCATTTT.

The chain couples TRBV7-2 to TRBJ1-4, with D possibly TRBD1 on 6 matching bases. The CDR3 sequence is 15 residues long. Germline V gene lookup returns CDR1 SGHTA and CDR2 FQGNSA. Trimming removed 1 base from V and 8 bases from J, with 14 bases in between. For the CDR3, the DNA is TGTGCCAGCAGCTTAGTGTCAGGGGTTGGGGAAAAACTGTTTTTT. It yields the protein CASSLVSGVGEKLFF.

The CDR3 DNA reads as TGTGCCAGTACCACTGGGGGCGTCCTGGGTGAAAAACTGTTTTTT. It encodes CASTTGGVLGEKLFF. J is TRBJ1-4 and V is TRBV19, with D possibly TRBD1 on 6 matching bases. V gave up 7 bases and J gave up 7 bases, with 19 bases separating them. This CDR3 contains 15 residues. The germline V gene encodes CDR1 LNHDA and CDR2 SQIVND (reference sequence).

The V gene is TRBV30, the J gene TRBJ2-5; D not resolved. Germline CDR1 is GTSNPN and CDR2 is SVGIG (reference sequence). V shed 3 bases and J shed 2 bases, with 7 bases lying between them. This CDR3 spans 12 amino acids. CDR3 sequence reads: CAWSGDQETQYF. CDR3 in DNA: TGTGCCTGGAGCGGCGATCAAGAGACCCAGTACTTC.

J is TRBJ2-2 and V is TRBV10-2, with D uncertain. The CDR3 has 14 residues. CDR1 is WSHSY and CDR2 is SAAADI in the germline V gene. The V end was cut by 6 bases, the J end by 2 bases, with 10 bases between. CDR3 DNA: TGCGCCAGCAGCTCGTTGGGAAACACCGGGGAGCTGTTTTTT. This translates into CASSSLGNTGELFF.

The V and J genes are TRBV27 and TRBJ2-5; 7 bases are a match to TRBD2. The V gene's germline CDR1 is MNHEY and CDR2 SMNVEV (reference sequence). The trim removed 2 bases at V and 5 bases at J, leaving 5 bases unmatched. There are 14 residues in the CDR3. CDR3 nucleotide sequence: TGTGCCAGCAGTTTAGCGGGAGTAACGGAGACCCAGTACTTC. Translating it yields CASSLAGVTETQYF.

Notes on this clone: Other DNA sequences in this sample translate to the same CDR3. The rearrangement uses TRBV2 and TRBJ2-1; D not resolved. The V gene's germline CDR1 is SNHLY and CDR2 FYNNEI. This CDR3 region has 11 residues. V lost 4 bases to trimming and J lost 4 bases, with 2 bases between them. The CDR3 sequence: CASSGYNEQFF. CDR3 DNA sequence: TGTGCCAGCAGTGGTTACAATGAGCAGTTCTTC.

The chain combines TRBV7-2 with TRBJ1-2; D gene ambiguous. The CDR3 covers 14 residues. Germline V gives CDR1 SGHTA, CDR2 FQGNSA. Trimming removed 7 bases at V and 8 bases at J, with 20 bases between. The CDR3, as DNA: TGTGCCAGCACCCAAGACCGGGCCCAAAGGGGCTACACCTTC. Protein sequence: CASTQDRAQRGYTF. Full variable domain (remainder filled in from reference TRBV7-2 and TRBJ1-2): GAGVSQSPSNKVTEKGKDVELRCDPISGHTALYWYRQSLGQGLEFLIYFQGNSAPDKSGLPSDRFSAERTGGSVSTLTIQRTQQEDSAVYLCASTQDRAQRGYTFGSGTRLTVV.